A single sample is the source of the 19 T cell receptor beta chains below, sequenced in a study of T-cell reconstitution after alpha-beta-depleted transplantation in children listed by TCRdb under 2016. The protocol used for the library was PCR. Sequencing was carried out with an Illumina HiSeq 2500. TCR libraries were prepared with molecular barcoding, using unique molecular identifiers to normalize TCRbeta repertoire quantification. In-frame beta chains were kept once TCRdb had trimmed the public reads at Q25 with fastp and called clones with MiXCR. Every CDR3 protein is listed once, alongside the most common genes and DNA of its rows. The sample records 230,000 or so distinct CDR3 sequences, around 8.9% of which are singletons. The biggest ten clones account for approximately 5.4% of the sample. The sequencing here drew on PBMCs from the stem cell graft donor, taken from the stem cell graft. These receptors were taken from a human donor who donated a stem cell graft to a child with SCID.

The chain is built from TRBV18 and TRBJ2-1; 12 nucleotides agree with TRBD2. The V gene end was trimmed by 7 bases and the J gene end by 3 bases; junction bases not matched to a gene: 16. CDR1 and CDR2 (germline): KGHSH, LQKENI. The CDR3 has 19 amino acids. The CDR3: CASFSQGTGLAGIYNEQFF. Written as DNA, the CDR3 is TGTGCCAGCTTCTCCCAGGGGACAGGACTAGCGGGGATCTACAATGAGCAGTTCTTC.

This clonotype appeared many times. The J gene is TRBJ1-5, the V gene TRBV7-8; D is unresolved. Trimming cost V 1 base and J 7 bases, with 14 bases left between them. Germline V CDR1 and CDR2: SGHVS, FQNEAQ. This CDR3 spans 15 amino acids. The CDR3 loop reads CASSLGGEGGQPQHF. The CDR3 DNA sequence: TGTGCCAGCAGCTTAGGTGGGGAGGGAGGCCAGCCCCAGCATTTT.

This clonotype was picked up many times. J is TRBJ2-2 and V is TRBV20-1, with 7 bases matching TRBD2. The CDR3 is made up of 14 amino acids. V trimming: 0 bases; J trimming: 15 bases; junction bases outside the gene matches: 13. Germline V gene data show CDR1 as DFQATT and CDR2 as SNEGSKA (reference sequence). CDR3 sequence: CSARESGGGARVFF. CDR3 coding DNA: TGCAGTGCTAGAGAGTCGGGAGGTGGCGCTAGGGTGTTTTTT.

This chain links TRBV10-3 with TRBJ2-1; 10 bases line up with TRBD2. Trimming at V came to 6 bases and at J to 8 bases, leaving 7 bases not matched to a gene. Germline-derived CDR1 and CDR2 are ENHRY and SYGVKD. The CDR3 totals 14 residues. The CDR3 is CAISLLAGDHEQFF. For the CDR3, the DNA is TGTGCCATCAGCCTGCTAGCGGGGGACCATGAGCAGTTCTTC.

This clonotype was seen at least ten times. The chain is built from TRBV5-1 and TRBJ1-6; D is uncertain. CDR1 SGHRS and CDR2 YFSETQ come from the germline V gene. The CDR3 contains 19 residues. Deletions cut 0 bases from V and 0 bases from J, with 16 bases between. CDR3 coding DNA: TGCGCCAGCAGCTTGGCGGGCAGAAGGGAGTCCTCCTATAATTCACCCCTCCACTTT. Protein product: CASSLAGRRESSYNSPLHF.

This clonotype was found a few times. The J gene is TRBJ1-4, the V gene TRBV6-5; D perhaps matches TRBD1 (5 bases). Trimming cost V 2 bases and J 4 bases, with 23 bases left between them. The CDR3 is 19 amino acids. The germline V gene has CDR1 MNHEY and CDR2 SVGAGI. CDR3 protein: CASSYGGLDRVGGNEKLFF. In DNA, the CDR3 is TGTGCCAGCAGTTACGGGGGGTTAGATCGTGTCGGGGGTAATGAAAAACTGTTTTTT.

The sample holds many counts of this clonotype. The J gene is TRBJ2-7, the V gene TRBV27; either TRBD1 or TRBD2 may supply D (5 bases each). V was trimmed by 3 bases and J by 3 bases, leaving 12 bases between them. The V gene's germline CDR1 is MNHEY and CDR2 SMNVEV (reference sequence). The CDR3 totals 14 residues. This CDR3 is CASSFDAGSYEQYF. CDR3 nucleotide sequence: TGTGCCAGCAGTTTTGATGCAGGGAGCTACGAGCAGTACTTC.

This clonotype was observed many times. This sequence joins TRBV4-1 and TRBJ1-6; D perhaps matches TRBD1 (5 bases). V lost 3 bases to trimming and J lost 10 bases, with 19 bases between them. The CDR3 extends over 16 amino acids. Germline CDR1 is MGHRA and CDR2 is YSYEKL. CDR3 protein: CASSHDLSGRSSPLHF. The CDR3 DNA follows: TGCGCCAGCAGCCACGATCTGTCAGGGCGAAGCTCACCCCTCCACTTT.

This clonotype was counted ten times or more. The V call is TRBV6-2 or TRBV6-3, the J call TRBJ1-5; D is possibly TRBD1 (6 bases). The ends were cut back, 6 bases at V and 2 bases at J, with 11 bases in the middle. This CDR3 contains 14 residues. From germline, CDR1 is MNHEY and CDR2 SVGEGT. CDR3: CASRSGARNQPQHF. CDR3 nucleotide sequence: TGTGCCAGCAGATCAGGGGCACGCAATCAGCCCCAGCATTTT.

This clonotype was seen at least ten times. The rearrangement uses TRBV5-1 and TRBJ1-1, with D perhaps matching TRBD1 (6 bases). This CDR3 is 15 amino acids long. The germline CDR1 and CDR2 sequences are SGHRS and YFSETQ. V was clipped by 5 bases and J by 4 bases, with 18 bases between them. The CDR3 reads CASSPEGGRGTEAFF. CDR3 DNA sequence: TGCGCCAGCAGTCCCGAGGGGGGTCGGGGCACTGAAGCTTTCTTT.

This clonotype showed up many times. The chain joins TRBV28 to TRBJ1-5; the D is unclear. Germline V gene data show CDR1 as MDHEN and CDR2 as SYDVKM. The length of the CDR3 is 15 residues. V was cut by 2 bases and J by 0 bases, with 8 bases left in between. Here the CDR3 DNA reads TGTGCCAGCAGTTTAGGCACTAATAGCAATCAGCCCCAGCATTTT. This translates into CASSLGTNSNQPQHF.

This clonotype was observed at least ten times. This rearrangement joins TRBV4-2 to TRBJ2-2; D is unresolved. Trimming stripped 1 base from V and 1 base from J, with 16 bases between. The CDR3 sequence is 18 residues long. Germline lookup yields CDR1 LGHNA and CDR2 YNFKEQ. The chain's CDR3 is CASSQAQLPSGNTGELFF. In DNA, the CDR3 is TGTGCCAGCAGCCAAGCACAATTACCGTCGGGGAACACCGGGGAGCTGTTTTTT.

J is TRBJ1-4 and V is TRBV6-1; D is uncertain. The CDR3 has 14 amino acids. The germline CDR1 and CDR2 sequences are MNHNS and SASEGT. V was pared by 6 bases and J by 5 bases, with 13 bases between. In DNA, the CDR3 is TGTGCCAGCAGGTGGGCAGGAATCAATGAAAAACTGTTTTTT. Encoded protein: CASRWAGINEKLFF.

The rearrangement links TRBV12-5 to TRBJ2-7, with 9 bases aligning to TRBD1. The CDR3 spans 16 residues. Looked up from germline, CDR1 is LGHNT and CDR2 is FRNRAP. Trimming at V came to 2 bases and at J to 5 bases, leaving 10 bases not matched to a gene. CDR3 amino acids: CASGLSPGTGNDEQYF. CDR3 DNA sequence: TGTGCTAGTGGTTTGTCGCCAGGGACAGGGAACGACGAGCAGTACTTC. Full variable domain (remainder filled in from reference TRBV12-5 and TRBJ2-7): DARVTQTPRHKVTEMGQEVTMRCQPILGHNTVFWYRQTMMQGLELLAYFRNRAPLDDSGMPKDRFSAEMPDATLATLKIQPSEPRDSAVYFCASGLSPGTGNDEQYFGPGTRLTVT.

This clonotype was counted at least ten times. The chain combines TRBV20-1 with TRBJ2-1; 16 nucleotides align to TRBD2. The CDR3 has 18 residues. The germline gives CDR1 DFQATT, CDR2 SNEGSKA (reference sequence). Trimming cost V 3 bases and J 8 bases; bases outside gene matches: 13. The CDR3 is CSARGPGTSGGAKDEQFF. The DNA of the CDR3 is TGCAGTGCTAGGGGCCCCGGGACTAGCGGGGGGGCCAAAGATGAGCAGTTCTTC.

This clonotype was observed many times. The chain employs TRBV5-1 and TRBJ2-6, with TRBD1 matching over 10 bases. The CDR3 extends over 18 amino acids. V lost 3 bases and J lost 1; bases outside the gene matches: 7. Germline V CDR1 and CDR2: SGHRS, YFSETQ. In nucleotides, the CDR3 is TGCGCCAGCAGCTCTAACCGGGACAGGGGATCTGGGGCCAACGTCCTGACTTTC. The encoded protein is CASSSNRDRGSGANVLTF.

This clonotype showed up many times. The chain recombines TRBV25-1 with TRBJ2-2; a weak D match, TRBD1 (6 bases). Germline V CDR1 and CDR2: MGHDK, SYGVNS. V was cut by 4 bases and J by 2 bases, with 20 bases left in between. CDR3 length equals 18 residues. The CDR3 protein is CASSAFQGLSFNTGELFF. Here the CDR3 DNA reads TGTGCCAGCAGTGCTTTTCAGGGGCTATCCTTTAACACCGGGGAGCTGTTTTTT.

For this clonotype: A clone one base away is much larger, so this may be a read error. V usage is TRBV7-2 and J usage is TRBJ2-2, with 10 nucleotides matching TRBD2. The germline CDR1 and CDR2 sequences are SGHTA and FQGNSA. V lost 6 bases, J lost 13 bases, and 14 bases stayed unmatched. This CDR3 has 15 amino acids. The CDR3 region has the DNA TGTGCCAGCAGTCTCCCTAGCGGGGGCCGCGCGGTGCTGTTTTTT. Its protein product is CASSLPSGGRAVLFF.

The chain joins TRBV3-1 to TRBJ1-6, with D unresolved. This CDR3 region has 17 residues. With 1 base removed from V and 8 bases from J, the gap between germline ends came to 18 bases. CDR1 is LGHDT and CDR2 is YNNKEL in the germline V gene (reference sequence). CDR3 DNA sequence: TGTGCCAGCAGCCAAGTTTGGCAGGCGGCCACGGATTCACCCCTCCACTTT. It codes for CASSQVWQAATDSPLHF.